This is a list of T cell receptor beta chains from one sample in a study of T cell repertoires in cytomegalovirus infection. Their target antigens are unknown. A single record per CDR3 protein comes from TCRdb applying MiXCR to the reads. In the table there are approximately 1,000,000 distinct CDR3 sequences, around 30% of which are singletons. The source material was cultured CD8+ T cells from PBMCs, sampled from culture after CMV antigen stimulation. The receptor source for this set is a human donor in good health (CMV status not recorded). Some clones in this sample may be carry-over from other donors' samples. CDR3s include the opening cysteine and the closing phenylalanine or tryptophan. Each record gives: J gene, V gene, D gene, clone size, CDR3 protein, CDR3 DNA. The D gene is left open where the match is weak. The listing skips clone size in some rows; elsewhere it reads once, few, many or a size class.

j_gene: TRBJ2-7; v_gene: TRBV29-1; d_gene: TRBD1; abundance: -; CDR3aa: CSALGQPTYEQYF; CDR3nt: TGCAGCGCACTGGGACAGCCAACCTACGAGCAGTACTTC
j_gene: TRBJ2-3; v_gene: TRBV19; d_gene: TRBD1; abundance: few; CDR3aa: CASSMDRGLPDTQYF; CDR3nt: TGTGCCAGTAGTATGGACAGGGGATTGCCAGATACGCAGTATTTT
j_gene: TRBJ2-3; v_gene: TRBV4-1; d_gene: TRBD2; abundance: -; CDR3aa: CASSRGSGGRDTQYF; CDR3nt: TGCGCCAGCAGCAGAGGTAGCGGGGGCAGGGATACGCAGTATTTT
j_gene: TRBJ1-4; v_gene: TRBV5-4; d_gene: -; abundance: -; CDR3aa: CASSYGWPSANEKLFF; CDR3nt: TGTGCCAGCAGCTATGGTTGGCCCTCGGCTAATGAAAAACTGTTTTTT
j_gene: TRBJ1-1; v_gene: TRBV5-4; d_gene: -; abundance: -; CDR3aa: CASSFVGSSEAFF; CDR3nt: TGTGCCAGCAGCTTTGTAGGGTCCTCTGAAGCTTTCTTT
j_gene: TRBJ1-1; v_gene: TRBV9; d_gene: -; abundance: -; CDR3aa: CASSDGVEAFF; CDR3nt: TGTGCCAGCAGCGACGGGGTGGAAGCTTTCTTT
j_gene: TRBJ2-5; v_gene: TRBV7-9; d_gene: -; abundance: -; CDR3aa: CASSWPLETQYF; CDR3nt: TGTGCCAGCAGCTGGCCGCTAGAGACCCAGTACTTC
j_gene: TRBJ1-3; v_gene: TRBV6-5; d_gene: -; abundance: -; CDR3aa: CASSPLGLVSELSSGNTIYF; CDR3nt: TGTGCCAGCAGCCCCCTGGGGCTGGTCTCCGAATTAAGCTCTGGAAACACCATATATTTT
j_gene: TRBJ1-2; v_gene: TRBV7-9; d_gene: -; abundance: many; CDR3aa: CASSLHGVDYGYTF; CDR3nt: TGTGCCAGCAGCCTCCATGGGGTGGACTATGGCTACACCTTC
j_gene: TRBJ2-7; v_gene: TRBV4-1; d_gene: -; abundance: -; CDR3aa: CASSQDLPGGGTYEQYF; CDR3nt: TGCGCCAGCAGCCAAGATCTCCCTGGAGGGGGGACCTACGAGCAGTACTTC
j_gene: TRBJ2-1; v_gene: TRBV7-9; d_gene: TRBD1; abundance: -; CDR3aa: CASSAWAGTGGEWGSANEQFF; CDR3nt: TGTGCCAGCAGCGCCTGGGCCGGGACAGGGGGCGAGTGGGGGTCTGCCAATGAGCAGTTCTTC
j_gene: TRBJ2-1; v_gene: TRBV6-6; d_gene: -; abundance: -; CDR3aa: CASSYRSGDEQFF; CDR3nt: TGTGCCAGCAGTTACCGATCCGGAGATGAGCAGTTCTTC
j_gene: TRBJ2-7; v_gene: TRBV4-1; d_gene: -; abundance: -; CDR3aa: CASSRSPYEQYF; CDR3nt: TGCGCCAGCAGCCGGAGTCCCTACGAGCAGTACTTC
j_gene: TRBJ2-1; v_gene: TRBV20-1; d_gene: TRBD1; abundance: -; CDR3aa: CSASSDRAQEQFF; CDR3nt: TGCAGTGCTAGCTCGGACAGGGCTCAAGAGCAGTTCTTC
j_gene: TRBJ2-5; v_gene: TRBV7-9; d_gene: -; abundance: few; CDR3aa: CASSLAIWDTKQETQYF; CDR3nt: TGTGCCAGCAGCTTAGCGATCTGGGACACTAAGCAAGAGACCCAGTACTTC
j_gene: TRBJ1-6; v_gene: TRBV19; d_gene: -; abundance: few; CDR3aa: CASSMEQSNSPLHF; CDR3nt: TGTGCCAGTAGTATGGAGCAGAGTAATTCACCCCTCCACTTT
j_gene: TRBJ2-5; v_gene: TRBV7-6; d_gene: TRBD1; abundance: many; CDR3aa: CASSPGTGYQETQYF; CDR3nt: TGTGCCAGCAGCCCCGGGACAGGGTATCAAGAGACCCAGTACTTC
j_gene: TRBJ2-3; v_gene: TRBV5-4; d_gene: -; abundance: -; CDR3aa: CASSFRGGDTQYF; CDR3nt: TGTGCCAGCAGCTTCCGGGGCGGAGATACGCAGTATTTT
j_gene: TRBJ1-2; v_gene: TRBV19; d_gene: -; abundance: few; CDR3aa: CASSLHDQLLHGYTF; CDR3nt: TGTGCCAGTAGCCTGCACGACCAACTCCTCCATGGCTACACCTTC
j_gene: TRBJ1-5; v_gene: TRBV4-3; d_gene: -; abundance: few; CDR3aa: CASSQDWGRVNQPQHF; CDR3nt: TGCGCCAGCAGCCAAGATTGGGGCAGAGTAAATCAGCCCCAGCATTTT
j_gene: TRBJ2-5; v_gene: TRBV28; d_gene: TRBD2; abundance: -; CDR3aa: CASSLLGGGLQETQYF; CDR3nt: TGTGCCAGCAGTTTATTAGGCGGGGGGCTTCAAGAGACCCAGTACTTC
j_gene: TRBJ1-2; v_gene: TRBV15; d_gene: TRBD1; abundance: once; CDR3aa: CATAGQGEFGGTF; CDR3nt: TGTGCCACCGCCGGACAGGGTGAATTTGGCGGCACCTTC
j_gene: TRBJ2-2; v_gene: TRBV19; d_gene: -; abundance: -; CDR3aa: CASSIVPIAQNTGELFF; CDR3nt: TGTGCCAGTAGTATTGTTCCTATAGCTCAAAACACCGGGGAGCTGTTTTTT
j_gene: TRBJ2-1; v_gene: TRBV7-6; d_gene: -; abundance: -; CDR3aa: CASRNNNEQFF; CDR3nt: TGTGCCAGCAGGAATAACAATGAGCAGTTCTTC
j_gene: TRBJ2-1; v_gene: TRBV7-4; d_gene: TRBD2; abundance: -; CDR3aa: CASSLSRAGDNEQFF; CDR3nt: TGTGCCAGCAGCTTAAGCCGAGCGGGAGACAATGAGCAGTTCTTC
j_gene: TRBJ2-2; v_gene: TRBV4-1; d_gene: -; abundance: -; CDR3aa: CASSASRETSTGELFF; CDR3nt: TGCGCCAGCAGCGCAAGTCGGGAGACGAGCACCGGGGAGCTGTTTTTT
j_gene: TRBJ1-1; v_gene: TRBV7-8; d_gene: -; abundance: few; CDR3aa: CASSSPRHFWNTEAFF; CDR3nt: TGTGCCAGCAGCTCCCCGAGACATTTCTGGAACACTGAAGCTTTCTTT
j_gene: TRBJ1-1; v_gene: TRBV5-6; d_gene: -; abundance: -; CDR3aa: CASSYATTEAFF; CDR3nt: TGTGCCAGCAGCTACGCTACTACTGAAGCTTTCTTT
j_gene: TRBJ1-2; v_gene: TRBV6-1; d_gene: -; abundance: -; CDR3aa: CASSETIPLNYGYTF; CDR3nt: TGTGCCAGCAGTGAAACAATCCCACTAAACTATGGCTACACCTTC
j_gene: TRBJ2-1; v_gene: TRBV7-2; d_gene: -; abundance: -; CDR3aa: CASSAEHSSYNEQFF; CDR3nt: TGTGCCAGCAGCGCAGAGCATAGCTCCTACAATGAGCAGTTCTTC
j_gene: TRBJ2-1; v_gene: TRBV7-9; d_gene: -; abundance: -; CDR3aa: CASSLLSQGYNEQFF; CDR3nt: TGTGCCAGCAGCTTACTTTCTCAGGGCTACAATGAGCAGTTCTTC
j_gene: TRBJ1-1; v_gene: TRBV19; d_gene: -; abundance: -; CDR3aa: CASSIDSPGSGPAFF; CDR3nt: TGTGCCAGTAGTATAGATTCCCCGGGCTCCGGACCAGCTTTCTTT
j_gene: TRBJ2-3; v_gene: TRBV29-1; d_gene: -; abundance: few; CDR3aa: CSVEDLGGPNTDTQYF; CDR3nt: TGCAGCGTTGAAGATCTTGGGGGGCCGAACACAGATACGCAGTATTTT
j_gene: TRBJ2-7; v_gene: TRBV29-1; d_gene: -; abundance: -; CDR3aa: CSVEDQESSYEQYF; CDR3nt: TGCAGCGTGGAGGACCAGGAGAGCTCCTACGAGCAGTACTTC
j_gene: TRBJ2-7; v_gene: TRBV7-8; d_gene: TRBD2; abundance: many; CDR3aa: CASSRPPGGQYEQYF; CDR3nt: TGTGCCAGCAGCCGACCTCCGGGGGGGCAATACGAGCAGTACTTC
j_gene: TRBJ1-5; v_gene: TRBV7-6; d_gene: TRBD1; abundance: many; CDR3aa: CASSQYRGRNQPQHF; CDR3nt: TGTGCCAGCAGCCAATACAGGGGGCGCAATCAGCCCCAGCATTTT
j_gene: TRBJ2-5; v_gene: TRBV7-8; d_gene: TRBD2; abundance: -; CDR3aa: CASRLLAGGQETQYF; CDR3nt: TGTGCCAGCAGACTTCTAGCGGGGGGGCAGGAGACCCAGTACTTC
j_gene: TRBJ2-3; v_gene: TRBV7-9; d_gene: TRBD2; abundance: -; CDR3aa: CASSFPSARGADTQYF; CDR3nt: TGCGCCAGCAGCTTTCCCTCGGCCCGGGGGGCAGATACGCAGTATTTT
j_gene: TRBJ2-2; v_gene: TRBV2; d_gene: -; abundance: once; CDR3aa: CASEGEFGELFF; CDR3nt: TGTGCCAGCGAGGGGGAGTTCGGGGAGCTGTTTTTT
j_gene: TRBJ1-1; v_gene: TRBV6-1; d_gene: -; abundance: many; CDR3aa: CASSEDANTEAFF; CDR3nt: TGTGCCAGCAGTGAAGATGCGAACACTGAAGCTTTCTTT
j_gene: TRBJ2-3; v_gene: TRBV20-1; d_gene: TRBD2; abundance: -; CDR3aa: CSVLTGTSGADTQYF; CDR3nt: TGCAGTGTTCTCACCGGGACTAGCGGGGCAGATACGCAGTATTTT
j_gene: TRBJ1-1; v_gene: TRBV7-3; d_gene: -; abundance: -; CDR3aa: CASSAGGSEAFF; CDR3nt: TGTGCCAGCAGCGCCGGGGGGTCTGAAGCTTTCTTT
j_gene: TRBJ2-4; v_gene: TRBV20-1; d_gene: -; abundance: -; CDR3aa: CSAIRQLVKNIQYF; CDR3nt: TGCAGTGCTATTAGACAGTTAGTCAAAAACATTCAGTACTTC
j_gene: TRBJ2-1; v_gene: TRBV12-3/TRBV12-4; d_gene: TRBD2; abundance: few; CDR3aa: CASSSPGLGLGEQFF; CDR3nt: TGTGCCAGCAGCTCGCCGGGACTAGGGCTCGGTGAGCAGTTCTTC
j_gene: TRBJ1-6; v_gene: TRBV12-5; d_gene: -; abundance: many; CDR3aa: CASDSNWTAERSLHF; CDR3nt: TGTGCTAGTGATTCGAATTGGACAGCCGAAAGATCCCTCCACTTT
j_gene: TRBJ2-3; v_gene: TRBV5-1; d_gene: TRBD1; abundance: few; CDR3aa: CASSLGQGAVTDTQYF; CDR3nt: TGCGCCAGCAGCTTGGGACAGGGGGCTGTCACAGATACGCAGTATTTT
j_gene: TRBJ2-7; v_gene: TRBV7-2; d_gene: TRBD2; abundance: -; CDR3aa: CASSTPGTGGSYEQYF; CDR3nt: TGTGCCAGCAGCACGCCCGGGACGGGGGGCTCCTACGAGCAGTACTTC
j_gene: TRBJ2-1; v_gene: TRBV4-2; d_gene: -; abundance: -; CDR3aa: CASSQAGSSTYYNEQFF; CDR3nt: TGTGCCAGCAGCCAAGCAGGAAGTTCCACATACTACAATGAGCAGTTCTTC
j_gene: TRBJ2-7; v_gene: TRBV29-1; d_gene: -; abundance: -; CDR3aa: CSVQGFSYEQYF; CDR3nt: TGCAGCGTTCAGGGTTTTTCCTACGAGCAGTACTTC
j_gene: TRBJ2-3; v_gene: TRBV12-3/TRBV12-4; d_gene: TRBD2; abundance: few; CDR3aa: CASSPDSGGATDTQYF; CDR3nt: TGTGCCAGCAGTCCAGACAGCGGGGGGGCGACAGATACGCAGTATTTT
j_gene: TRBJ2-3; v_gene: TRBV6-1; d_gene: -; abundance: few; CDR3aa: CASSTGLPSTDTQYF; CDR3nt: TGTGCCAGCAGCACAGGGCTGCCTAGCACAGATACGCAGTATTTT
j_gene: TRBJ2-5; v_gene: TRBV4-2; d_gene: TRBD1; abundance: -; CDR3aa: CASSLRTRQGLYETQYF; CDR3nt: TGTGCCAGCAGCCTACGAACGAGACAGGGGCTTTACGAGACCCAGTACTTC
j_gene: TRBJ2-1; v_gene: TRBV6-6; d_gene: -; abundance: -; CDR3aa: CASVVGYNEQFF; CDR3nt: TGTGCCAGCGTTGTTGGCTACAATGAGCAGTTCTTC
j_gene: TRBJ2-3; v_gene: TRBV12-3/TRBV12-4; d_gene: TRBD2; abundance: few; CDR3aa: CASRPGTSGGRIDTQYF; CDR3nt: TGTGCCAGCAGGCCCGGGACTAGCGGGGGGCGAATAGATACGCAGTATTTT
j_gene: TRBJ1-1; v_gene: TRBV7-2; d_gene: -; abundance: many; CDR3aa: CASSSSGYTEAFF; CDR3nt: TGTGCCAGCAGCTCCAGTGGGTACACTGAAGCTTTCTTT
j_gene: TRBJ2-3; v_gene: TRBV24-1; d_gene: -; abundance: -; CDR3aa: CATSDSGTEVSTDTQYF; CDR3nt: TGTGCCACCAGTGATTCCGGGACCGAGGTTAGCACAGATACGCAGTATTTT
j_gene: TRBJ1-5; v_gene: TRBV3-1; d_gene: -; abundance: few; CDR3aa: CASSRGVGTDQPQHF; CDR3nt: TGTGCCAGCAGCAGGGGGGTAGGGACGGACCAGCCCCAGCATTTT
j_gene: TRBJ2-6; v_gene: TRBV7-8; d_gene: -; abundance: many; CDR3aa: CASSPAGVGANVLTF; CDR3nt: TGTGCCAGCAGCCCAGCCGGTGTTGGGGCCAACGTCCTGACTTTC